This T cell receptor (beta chain) was captured by sequencing in a study of Ad26.COV2.S vaccination and SARS-CoV-2 variants. General study points: Considerable breadth of spike-specific CD8+ and CD4+ T cell responses has reportedly been documented following vaccination. While placebo recipients had lower spike-specific TCR breadth, vaccine recipients had more.

Assay used: immunoSEQ multiplex PCR; TCRdb lists only in-frame clones, some missing. Among roughly 400,000 clones listed, 92% were seen once. This sample's treatment: 15 to 20 received Ad26.COV2.S at low or high dose, single or two shots; about five received placebo; per-sample allocation not given. Sampling took place 63 days after the first vaccine or placebo injection. It was Wuhan-strain SARS-CoV-2 spike that the Ad26 vaccine vector expressed. Between the trimmed V and J ends, which lost 3 bases and 0 bases, there was a span of 21 bases. There are 19 residues in the CDR3. The germline gives CDR1 SGDLS, CDR2 YYNGEE. Comments on this clone: What it binds is not known.

This material consisted of peripheral blood, taken in a trial of Ad26.COV2.S vaccine versus placebo. This receptor was identified in a person aged 18-65 years who received the Ad26.COV2.S COVID-19 vaccine or a placebo. The chain recombines TRBV9 with TRBJ2-2; tentative D call: TRBD2 (7 bases). CDR3 coding DNA: TGTGCCAGCAGCGCGAGGGGGGGAAATAACCTTGCGAACACCGGGGAGCTGTTTTTT. Amino acid sequence: CASSARGGNNLANTGELFF.